This T cell receptor (beta chain) was sequenced in a study of regulatory T cells in long-lasting Graves disease. Study-wide findings and caveats: TCR diversity in persistent Graves' patients was below that of newly diagnosed ones.

iRepertoire HTBI primers and Arm-PCR of CDR3 regions built TCR beta libraries. In the original workflow: Samples jointly harbored fewer than 70 TRBV and over 13 TRBJ segments. TCRdb reprocessed the multiplex PCR reads with MiXCR, giving one entry per CDR3 protein. The V and J calls were determined by TCRdb, not by the authors. The sample comprises hundreds of thousands of distinct CDR3 sequences, 12% of which are singletons, and about 8.9% rests with the top ten. V was pared by 1 base and J by 7 bases, with 18 bases between. The CDR3 loop spans 16 amino acids. CDR1 and CDR2 (germline): SGHNT, YENEEA. This clonotype was seen at least ten times. Its antigen is not identified. This sample's time point: newly diagnosed GD, antithyroid drugs for less than 3 months. Preparation of the TCR library used RNA extracted from PBMCs. By American Thyroid Association guidelines, Graves' disease was diagnosed in the cohort.

The same data also went into a second study, on T cells in Graves' hyperthyroidism and ophthalmopathy. From that study: The TCR CDR3 was amplified in a first-round RT-PCR using the HTBI primer set.

This TCR came from a woman in her thirties with Graves disease. The J gene is TRBJ2-3, the V gene TRBV11-3; tentative D call: TRBD1 (6 bases). Sequences were derived from peripheral blood mononuclear cells (PBMCs), sampled at new diagnosis, from a patient treated with antithyroid drugs. CDR3 loop: CASSLATGDFYNTQYF. The DNA for the CDR3 is TGTGCCAGCAGCTTAGCGACAGGAGACTTTTATAATACGCAGTATTTT.